Listed here are 3 T cell receptor beta chains from one sample, sequenced in a study of blood T cell dynamics during melanoma immunotherapy. The table came from immunoSEQ multiplex PCR; TCRdb's copy has only in-frame clones and leaves some out. The sample carries several thousand clones, 80% to 95% recorded once. Time point given: pre-treatment baseline. The starting material was effector memory CD8+ T cells from blood, obtained from a patient treated with checkpoint blockade. These receptors all come from a human donor with melanoma.

The rearrangement joins TRBV7-9 to TRBJ1-2; TRBD1 might be the D (5 bases). CDR1 SEHNR and CDR2 FQNEAQ come from the germline V gene (reference sequence). This CDR3 comprises 15 residues. Trimming removed 5 bases from V and 6 bases from J, with 19 bases in between. Written as DNA, the CDR3 is TGTGCCAGCAGCCCTGAGAGTGGGGGTTGGGATGGCTACACCTTC. Translating it yields CASSPESGGWDGYTF.

This clone was recorded only once. The gene calls are TRBV29-1 and TRBJ1-1; D is unclear. Germline-derived CDR1 and CDR2 are SQVTM and ANQGSEA. The CDR3 is 12 residues long. With 1 base removed from V and 4 bases from J, the gap between germline ends came to 7 bases. For the CDR3, the DNA is TGCAGCGTTGAAGTATGGGGCACTGAAGCTTTCTTT. Protein: CSVEVWGTEAFF.

CDR3 nucleotide sequence: TGTGCCAGCAGCCAACAAATGGGACAGCTGAGGAATGAGCAGTTCTTC. Translated, it gives CASSQQMGQLRNEQFF. This chain uses TRBV13 with TRBJ2-1, with 7 bases fitting TRBD1. Germline values: CDR1 PRHDT, CDR2 FYEKMQ (reference sequence). This CDR3 region has 16 residues. The V segment lost 5 bases and the J segment 7 bases; nucleotides outside the gene matches: 14.